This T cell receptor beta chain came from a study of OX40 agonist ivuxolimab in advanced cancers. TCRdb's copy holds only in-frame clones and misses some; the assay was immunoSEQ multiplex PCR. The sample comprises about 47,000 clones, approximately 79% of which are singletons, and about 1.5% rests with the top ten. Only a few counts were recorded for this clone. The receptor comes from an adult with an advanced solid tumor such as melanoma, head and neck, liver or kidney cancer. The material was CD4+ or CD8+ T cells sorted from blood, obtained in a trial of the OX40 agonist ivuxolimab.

The CDR3 DNA reads as TGCGCCAGCAGCTTGGACAGATTGAACACTGAAGCTTTCTTT. This encodes CASSLDRLNTEAFF. The chain joins TRBV5-1 to TRBJ1-1; D gene ambiguous. V was cut by 0 bases and J by 0 bases, with 6 bases left in between. The CDR3 consists of 14 residues. Germline assignment: CDR1 SGHRS and CDR2 YFSETQ.